Listed here are 19 T cell receptor beta chains from one sample, sequenced in a study of blood T cell repertoires in COVID-19 (dated by TCRdb to the early 2020s). The library was obtained by the immunoSEQ multiplex PCR assay. The clones in this table, taken by TCRdb from immuneACCESS, are in-frame only. Not every clone is retained; where verified, under half of the shortfall comes from an unresolved V gene, and the cause of the rest is unknown. The sample table holds over 85,000 clones, of which 85% were seen once. 38% of the sample is in the top ten clones. The sequenced sample consisted of peripheral blood. The receptors derive from a man of 80 years or more with acute or convalescent COVID-19.

V gene TRBV6-2 or TRBV6-3 combines with J gene TRBJ2-2; D gene unclear. Trimming took off 4 bases at V and 7 bases at J, with 10 bases between the two ends. Germline CDR1 is MNHEY and CDR2 is SVGEGT. CDR3 length: 13 amino acids. The CDR3 DNA sequence: TGTGCCAGCAGTTCCTCCCCCTACGGGGAGCTGTTTTTT. It is translated as CASSSSPYGELFF.

This rearrangement joins TRBV28 to TRBJ2-1; 15 nucleotides line up with TRBD2. V trimming: 6 bases; J trimming: 7 bases; junction bases outside the gene matches: 7. The CDR3 has 16 residues. The germline gives CDR1 MDHEN, CDR2 SYDVKM. The CDR3 DNA sequence: TGTGCCAGCAGCCCCTGGACTAGCGGGAGGGAGAATGAGCAGTTCTTC. Translated: CASSPWTSGRENEQFF.

The chain has TRBV19 and TRBJ1-5; D possibly corresponds to TRBD1 (5 bases). The CDR3 sequence is 14 residues long. CDR1 is LNHDA, CDR2 SQIVND, per germline (reference sequence). Trimming removed 5 bases at V and 4 bases at J, with 12 bases between. CDR3 loop: CASSLGQINQPQHF. For the CDR3, the DNA is TGTGCCAGTAGTTTGGGGCAGATAAATCAGCCCCAGCATTTT.

In this sample, this clone turned up a few times. The V and J genes are TRBV7-2 and TRBJ2-7; 7 nucleotides match TRBD1. J gave up 0 bases and V 1 base, and 9 bases lay outside the gene matches. The CDR3 consists of 17 residues. The germline CDR1 and CDR2 sequences are SGHTA and FQGNSA. The CDR3 sequence: CASSLGKPGQPSYEQYF. CDR3 DNA: TGTGCCAGCAGCTTAGGCAAACCGGGACAGCCCTCCTACGAGCAGTACTTC.

The rearrangement joins TRBV5-1 to TRBJ2-7; 11 positions match TRBD1. V lost 5 bases, J lost 2 bases, and 3 bases stayed unmatched. Germline loops: CDR1 SGHRS, CDR2 YFSETQ. The CDR3 covers 14 residues. The CDR3 region is CASRGQGGPYEQYF. In DNA form, the CDR3 reads TGCGCCAGCAGGGGACAGGGGGGCCCCTACGAGCAGTACTTC.

This clone appeared once. CDR3 protein: CASSLGTSGKGFF. In DNA form, the CDR3 reads TGTGCCAGCAGCCTAGGGACTAGCGGTAAGGGTTTCTTC. The V gene is TRBV7-2, the J gene TRBJ2-1; 11 bases are a match to TRBD2. V gave up 5 bases and J gave up 16 bases; unmatched junction bases: 10. This CDR3 has 13 residues. The V gene's germline CDR1 is SGHTA and CDR2 FQGNSA.

The J gene is TRBJ2-3, the V gene TRBV18; tentative D call: TRBD1 (7 bases). This CDR3 contains 15 residues. V was shortened by 2 bases and J by 6 bases, with 15 bases between the two germline ends. Germline CDR1 is KGHSH and CDR2 is LQKENI. This CDR3 is CASSPTTGEVDTQYF. For the CDR3, the DNA is TGTGCCAGCTCACCAACTACAGGGGAGGTGGATACGCAGTATTTT.

The genes are TRBV28 and TRBJ1-2; TRBD1 is a possible D gene (5 bases). Germline CDR1 MDHEN, CDR2 SYDVKM. The CDR3 spans 15 residues. Trimming cost V 1 base and J 4 bases, with 13 bases left between them. For the CDR3, the DNA is TGTGCCAGCAGTTTATTAGGAGGGACTGGCTATGGCTACACCTTC. Translated: CASSLLGGTGYGYTF.

The V gene is TRBV10-3, the J gene TRBJ1-2; TRBD1 aligns across 7 bases. V shed 10 bases and J 10 bases; nucleotides not matched to a gene: 15. This CDR3 contains 13 residues. Germline assignment: CDR1 ENHRY and CDR2 SYGVKD. This CDR3 reads CATVGTVKGYYTF. The DNA of the CDR3 is TGTGCCACCGTAGGGACAGTGAAAGGATACTACACCTTC.

The chain joins TRBV19 to TRBJ1-1; tentatively, D is TRBD1 (5 bases). With 2 bases removed from V and 1 base from J, the gap between germline ends came to 11 bases. The CDR3 length is 15 residues. Germline V gene data show CDR1 as LNHDA and CDR2 as SQIVND (reference sequence). The CDR3 sequence: CASSIKQAANTEAFF. CDR3 coding DNA: TGTGCCAGTAGTATAAAACAGGCCGCGAACACTGAAGCTTTCTTT.

Note on this clone: This same CDR3 is encoded by further DNA sequences in the sample. The chain joins TRBV7-8 to TRBJ1-6, with TRBD1 identical over 8 bases. Germline CDR1 reads SGHVS; CDR2 reads FQNEAQ. The CDR3 covers 15 residues. With 3 bases clipped from V and 7 bases from J, the junction kept 5 bases outside the gene matches. CDR3 sequence reads: CASSLGQGANSPLHF. The CDR3 DNA reads as TGTGCCAGCAGCTTGGGTCAGGGGGCGAATTCACCCCTCCACTTT.

This CDR3 reads CASSADRARYGYTF. CDR3 in DNA: TGTGCCAGCAGCGCTGACAGGGCTCGTTATGGCTACACCTTC. The chain employs TRBV2 and TRBJ1-2; TRBD1 matches 7 bases. CDR1 is SNHLY and CDR2 is FYNNEI in the germline V gene. Unmatched junction bases numbered 9, after V lost 6 bases and J lost 5 bases. This CDR3 is built from 14 residues.

The chain couples TRBV27 to TRBJ1-2, with 8 positions matching TRBD1. Germline V gene sequence: CDR1 MNHEY, CDR2 SMNVEV (reference sequence). Trimming removed 5 bases from V and 5 bases from J; junction bases left unmatched: 10. CDR3 length equals 15 residues. This CDR3 is CASSLAGQGEYGYTF. CDR3 in DNA: TGTGCCAGCAGTCTCGCTGGACAGGGTGAATATGGCTACACCTTC.

The CDR3 sequence is CAWGLGQGSTDTQYF. Written as DNA, the CDR3 is TGTGCCTGGGGACTGGGACAGGGCAGCACAGATACGCAGTATTTT. The rearrangement uses TRBV30 and TRBJ2-3; 9 nucleotides align to TRBD1. The length of the CDR3 is 15 residues. With 5 bases clipped from V and 0 bases from J, the junction kept 6 bases outside the gene matches. Germline-derived CDR1 and CDR2 are GTSNPN and SVGIG (reference sequence).

V and J are TRBV30 and TRBJ1-5; D call uncertain. CDR3 length: 13 residues. Trimming removed 0 bases at V and 3 bases at J, with 6 bases between. Looked up from germline, CDR1 is GTSNPN and CDR2 is SVGIG (reference sequence). Written as DNA, the CDR3 is TGTGCCTGGAGTGTTACAGACAATCAGCCCCAGCATTTT. This encodes CAWSVTDNQPQHF. Full variable domain (rest looked up from reference TRBV30 and TRBJ1-5): SQTIHQWPATLVQPVGSPLSLECTVEGTSNPNLYWYRQAAGRGLQLLFYSVGIGQISSEVPQNLSASRPQDRQFILSSKKLLLSDSGFYLCAWSVTDNQPQHFGDGTRLSIL.

The V and J genes are TRBV19 and TRBJ1-5; weak D call: TRBD1 (6 bases). CDR3 length: 12 amino acids. Germline CDR1 and CDR2: LNHDA and SQIVND (reference sequence). The V gene lost 9 bases and the J gene lost 11 bases, with 17 bases spanning the gap. The CDR3 sequence: CASSDRPRAQHF. The CDR3 nucleotides read TGTGCCAGCAGTGACAGGCCTCGGGCCCAGCATTTT.

This chain uses TRBV18 with TRBJ2-1, with D tentatively TRBD2 (5 bases). CDR3 length: 12 residues. Germline V gene data show CDR1 as KGHSH and CDR2 as LQKENI. Trimming took 5 bases from V and 7 from J, leaving 9 bases between them. This CDR3 reads CASSAAENEQFF. CDR3 coding DNA: TGTGCCAGCTCAGCAGCGGAGAATGAGCAGTTCTTC.

This chain connects TRBV18 to TRBJ1-1, with D perhaps matching TRBD1 (5 bases). CDR3 length: 17 amino acids. The V and J ends lost 2 bases and 1 base respectively, with 17 bases between them. Germline assignment: CDR1 KGHSH and CDR2 LQKENI. The CDR3 loop reads CASSPMRDSPRNTEAFF. DNA of the CDR3: TGTGCCAGCTCACCAATGAGGGACTCTCCGAGGAACACTGAAGCTTTCTTT.

This sequence joins TRBV29-1 and TRBJ1-3, with D possibly matching TRBD1 (5 bases). Germline V lookup: CDR1 SQVTM, CDR2 ANQGSEA. Trimming removed 4 bases from V and 0 bases from J, with 13 bases in between. This CDR3 contains 15 residues. This CDR3 reads CSVVTVRDSGNTIYF. The CDR3 DNA sequence: TGCAGCGTTGTTACGGTCAGGGACTCTGGAAACACCATATATTTT.